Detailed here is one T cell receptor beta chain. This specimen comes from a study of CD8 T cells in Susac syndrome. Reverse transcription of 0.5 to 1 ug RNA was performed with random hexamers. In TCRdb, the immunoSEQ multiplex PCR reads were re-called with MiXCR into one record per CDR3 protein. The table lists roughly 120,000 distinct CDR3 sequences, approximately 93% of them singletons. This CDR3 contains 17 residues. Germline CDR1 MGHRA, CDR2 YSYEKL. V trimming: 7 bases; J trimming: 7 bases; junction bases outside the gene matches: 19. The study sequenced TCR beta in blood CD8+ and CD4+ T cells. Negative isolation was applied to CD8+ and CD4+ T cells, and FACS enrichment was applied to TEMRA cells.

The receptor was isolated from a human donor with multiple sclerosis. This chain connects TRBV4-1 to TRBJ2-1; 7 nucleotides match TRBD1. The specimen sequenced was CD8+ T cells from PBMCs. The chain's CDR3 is CASTSAPRQGPSNEQFF. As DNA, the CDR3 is TGCGCCAGCACCTCGGCCCCTCGACAGGGCCCTTCTAATGAGCAGTTCTTC.